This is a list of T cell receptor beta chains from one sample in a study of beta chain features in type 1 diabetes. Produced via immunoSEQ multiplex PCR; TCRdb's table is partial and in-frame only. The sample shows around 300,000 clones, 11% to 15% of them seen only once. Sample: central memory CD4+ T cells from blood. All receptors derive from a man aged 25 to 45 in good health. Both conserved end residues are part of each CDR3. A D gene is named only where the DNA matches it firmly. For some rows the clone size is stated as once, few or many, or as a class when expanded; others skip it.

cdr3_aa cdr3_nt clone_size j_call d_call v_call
CAWSDDSSAGQPQHF TGTGCCTGGAGTGATGACAGCTCGGCGGGACAGCCCCAGCATTTT - TRBJ1-5 - TRBV30
CASSDSEYLGEYSNQPQHF TGTGCCAGCAGTGACTCGGAATACTTGGGGGAATATAGCAATCAGCCCCAGCATTTT few TRBJ1-5 - TRBV6-4
CASSQSGRTNNEQFF TGTGCCAGCAGCCAAAGCGGTCGGACTAACAATGAGCAGTTCTTC - TRBJ2-1 - TRBV7-8
CVLGAREGTGELFF TGTGTCTTGGGTGCTCGGGAGGGCACCGGGGAGCTGTTTTTT few TRBJ2-2 TRBD2 TRBV7-2
CASSIRRRRNIQYF TGTGCCAGCAGCATCCGGCGGCGAAGAAACATTCAGTACTTC - TRBJ2-4 - TRBV21-1
CASSQHYPTGTSGAQETQYF TGCGCCAGCAGCCAACATTACCCCACCGGGACTAGCGGAGCCCAAGAGACCCAGTACTTC - TRBJ2-5 TRBD2 TRBV4-3
CASSLDYEQYF TGTGCCAGCAGCTTAGACTACGAGCAGTACTTC - TRBJ2-7 - TRBV11-2
CASGKRGGGAASQYF TGTGCCAGCGGCAAAAGGGGCGGGGGGGCCGCATCGCAGTATTTT - TRBJ2-3 TRBD2 TRBV7-2
CASSPAGSPGELFF TGTGCCAGCAGCCCCGCTGGGAGTCCTGGGGAGCTGTTTTTT many TRBJ2-2 - TRBV7-2
CAWSPMANQPQHF TGTGCCTGGAGCCCGATGGCCAATCAGCCCCAGCATTTT many TRBJ1-5 - TRBV30
CASSYAGGEQFF TGTGCCAGCAGTTACGCGGGGGGGGAGCAGTTCTTC few TRBJ2-1 TRBD2 TRBV6-5
CASSLRREAANVLTF TGTGCCAGCAGCTTGAGGAGGGAAGCCGCCAACGTCCTGACTTTC few TRBJ2-6 - TRBV7-2
CASSRQGQVGEAFF TGTGCCAGCAGCAGACAGGGACAGGTTGGTGAAGCTTTCTTT few TRBJ1-1 TRBD1 TRBV7-8
CASSIVQGSEQFF TGTGCCAGTAGTATAGTCCAGGGATCTGAGCAGTTCTTC few TRBJ2-1 - TRBV19
CASQGLAGTEQFF TGTGCCAGCCAGGGACTAGCGGGAACTGAGCAGTTCTTC - TRBJ2-1 TRBD2 TRBV7-2
CASESRGGTNTEAFF TGTGCCAGCGAATCCCGAGGCGGAACGAACACTGAAGCTTTCTTT - TRBJ1-1 - TRBV6-1
CASISGGQGTGELFF TGTGCCAGCATTTCAGGGGGACAGGGCACCGGGGAGCTGTTTTTT - TRBJ2-2 TRBD1 TRBV28
CASSPRQASGNTIYF TGTGCCAGCAGCCCCCGACAGGCCTCTGGAAACACCATATATTTT - TRBJ1-3 - TRBV7-2
CSVADRVGNQPQHF TGCAGCGTCGCGGACAGGGTTGGAAATCAGCCCCAGCATTTT - TRBJ1-5 TRBD1 TRBV29-1
CASSYSLAGGPETQYF TGTGCCAGCAGTTACTCGCTAGCGGGGGGGCCAGAGACCCAGTACTTC few TRBJ2-5 TRBD2 TRBV6-6
CASSTRQGSTEAFF TGTGCCAGCAGCACAAGACAGGGATCCACTGAAGCTTTCTTT - TRBJ1-1 TRBD1 TRBV5-5
CASSQGGLAKQYF TGCGCCAGCAGCCAAGGCGGGCTAGCGAAACAGTATTTT few TRBJ2-3 - TRBV4-1
CASSFRASLMNTEAFF TGTGCCAGCAGCTTCAGGGCCAGCCTCATGAACACTGAAGCTTTCTTT - TRBJ1-1 - TRBV11-2
CASSLERGMNTEAFF TGTGCCAGCAGCTTAGAAAGGGGTATGAACACTGAAGCTTTCTTT - TRBJ1-1 - TRBV11-2
CASSFDRGGLFF TGTGCCAGCAGTTTCGACAGGGGGGGGCTGTTTTTT few TRBJ2-2 TRBD1 TRBV6-6
CASSFDRAADTQYF TGTGCCAGCAGCTTCGACAGGGCTGCAGATACGCAGTATTTT few TRBJ2-3 TRBD1 TRBV7-2
CASSLVMNTGELFF TGTGCCAGCAGCTTAGTAATGAACACCGGGGAGCTGTTTTTT - TRBJ2-2 - TRBV7-2
CASRDADGYTF TGTGCCAGCAGGGATGCTGATGGCTACACCTTC - TRBJ1-2 - TRBV10-3
CASSASRDTTNSPLHF TGTGCCAGCAGCGCCTCGCGGGACACGACGAATTCACCCCTCCACTTT few TRBJ1-6 - TRBV5-4
CASSLDSVSTDTQYF TGTGCCAGCAGCTTAGATTCTGTGAGCACAGATACGCAGTATTTT few TRBJ2-3 - TRBV7-2
CASGLDYPADTQYF TGTGCTAGTGGTTTGGATTACCCGGCGGATACGCAGTATTTT few TRBJ2-3 - TRBV12-5
CASSLAGVGTDTQYF TGTGCCAGCAGCTTAGCGGGAGTGGGCACAGATACGCAGTATTTT many TRBJ2-3 - TRBV7-9
CASSSSERGLIMNTEAFF TGTGCCAGCAGTTCCTCCGAGCGGGGCCTTATTATGAACACTGAAGCTTTCTTT - TRBJ1-1 - TRBV13
CASSLGAGETQYF TGTGCCAGCAGCTTAGGAGCGGGAGAGACCCAGTACTTC few TRBJ2-5 - TRBV7-9
CASIAWRPNTGELFF TGTGCCAGTATAGCGTGGAGGCCTAACACCGGGGAGCTGTTTTTT few TRBJ2-2 - TRBV2
CASKRGGEHYGYTF TGTGCCAGTAAAAGGGGAGGGGAACACTATGGCTACACCTTC few TRBJ1-2 - TRBV19
CASSPTGGTGYTF TGTGCCAGCAGCCCGACAGGGGGCACTGGCTACACCTTC - TRBJ1-2 TRBD1 TRBV7-2
CASSLGTSGYTDTQYF TGTGCCAGCAGCTTAGGTACTAGCGGATACACAGATACGCAGTATTTT - TRBJ2-3 TRBD2 TRBV11-3
CASSLQGNWIF TGTGCCAGCAGCTTACAGGGTAATTGGATCTTC - TRBJ2-1 - TRBV5-6
CASRTATSNQPQHF TGTGCCAGCAGGACAGCCACTAGCAATCAGCCCCAGCATTTT many TRBJ1-5 - TRBV6-1
CASNGGRNDGELFF TGTGCCAGCAACGGGGGGAGGAATGACGGGGAGCTGTTTTTT few TRBJ2-2 TRBD2 TRBV2
CASSLDRGENSPLHF TGCGCCAGCAGCCTTGACAGGGGAGAGAATTCACCCCTCCACTTT - TRBJ1-6 TRBD1 TRBV4-1
CASSFGITETQYF TGTGCCAGCAGCTTTGGGATAACGGAGACCCAGTACTTC - TRBJ2-5 - TRBV7-3
CASSLRANPGNTIYF TGTGCCAGCAGCTTGAGGGCGAATCCTGGAAACACCATATATTTT - TRBJ1-3 - TRBV7-2
CASSPTIQNTQYF TGTGCCAGCAGCCCCACAATACAAAATACGCAGTATTTT - TRBJ2-3 - TRBV6-1
CASSLNLADTQYF TGTGCCAGCAGCTTAAACCTTGCTGATACGCAGTATTTT few TRBJ2-3 - TRBV7-3
CASSLDSTTNEQFF TGTGCCAGCAGCTTAGACTCGACTACCAATGAGCAGTTCTTC - TRBJ2-1 - TRBV7-9
CSVETRGQETQYF TGCAGCGTTGAAACTAGAGGGCAAGAGACCCAGTACTTC - TRBJ2-5 - TRBV29-1
CSVSGGYNSPLHF TGCAGCGTGTCGGGGGGCTATAATTCACCCCTCCACTTC - TRBJ1-6 - TRBV29-1
CASSIRLGAIYEQYF TGTGCCAGTAGTATACGGCTGGGGGCGATATACGAGCAGTACTTC - TRBJ2-7 - TRBV19
CASSLVTSGTSYNEQFF TGTGCCAGCAGCTTAGTGACTAGCGGGACCTCCTACAATGAGCAGTTCTTC few TRBJ2-1 TRBD2 TRBV7-9
CASRPGDTGELFF TGTGCCAGCAGGCCAGGGGACACCGGGGAGCTGTTTTTT - TRBJ2-2 - TRBV13
CASSESRGSRETQYF TGTGCCAGCAGTGAATCCCGGGGGTCAAGGGAGACCCAGTACTTC few TRBJ2-5 - TRBV2